Described below is a single T cell receptor (beta chain) sequence and its context. Antigen: not known. The source of the sample is a study of Ad26.COV2.S vaccination and SARS-CoV-2 variants. Using immunoSEQ multiplex PCR, the repertoire was profiled, and TCRdb retains in-frame clones only, with some absent. The table includes 300,000 to 350,000 clones, roughly 84% detected once. There are 15 residues in the CDR3. CDR1 and CDR2 from the germline V gene are SGHRS and YFSETQ. The J segment lost 2 bases and the V segment lost 1 base, leaving 5 bases of the junction unmatched. This sample's treatment: 15 to 20 received Ad26.COV2.S at low or high dose, single or two shots; about 5 received placebo; per-sample allocation not given. Material that was analyzed had been drawn on day 63 after the first vaccine or placebo injection. Donation came from an adult in Boston who was aged 18-55 years. Findings of the study overall: People who got the vaccine had more spike-specific TCR breadth than people who got placebo.

This chain uses TRBV5-1 with TRBJ2-7; TRBD1 matches 8 bases. Sample: peripheral blood, taken in a trial of Ad26.COV2.S vaccine versus placebo. This receptor was taken from a person between 18 and 65 years old who received the Ad26.COV2.S COVID-19 vaccine or a placebo. The CDR3 coding sequence is TGCGCCAGCAGCTTGAGAGGACAGGGTGCCTACGAGCAGTACTTC. Its translation: CASSLRGQGAYEQYF.